The rows below give T cell receptor beta chains drawn from one sample of a study of blood T cell repertoires in COVID-19. This table comes from immunoSEQ multiplex PCR, and its TCRdb copy is limited to in-frame clones, with some not included. This table has about 140,000 clones, around 90% appearing once. The sequenced sample was peripheral blood. These receptors were collected from a human donor with COVID-19, enrolled during active disease. The donor label of this sample is uncertain. Each CDR3 is given with its conserved first and last residue. The D gene is left open where the match is weak. Where a row states a size, it is once, few, many or the class of an expanded clone; other rows omit it.

v_call,clone_size,d_call,j_call,cdr3_nt,cdr3_aa
TRBV5-1,-,TRBD1,TRBJ1-5,TGCGCCAGCAGTTCCGGGACAGGGCTGGGGCCCCAGCATTTT,CASSSGTGLGPQHF
TRBV13,-,TRBD1,TRBJ1-1,TGTGCCAGCAGCTTAGCGAGGACAGGGTTGACTGAAGCTTTCTTT,CASSLARTGLTEAFF
TRBV5-5,-,TRBD1,TRBJ1-1,TGTGCCAGCAGCTTGGAAGGACAGGGAATGAAAGCTTTCTTT,CASSLEGQGMKAFF
TRBV7-3,-,TRBD1,TRBJ1-1,TGTGCCAGCAGCTTAAAGGGTGGTGTGTGGGACAGGGCGCACACTGAAGCTTTCTTT,CASSLKGGVWDRAHTEAFF
TRBV4-1,-,-,TRBJ2-5,TGCGCCAGCAGCCAGGCCTGGCGCGGGGGCCCCCAAGAGACCCAGTACTTC,CASSQAWRGGPQETQYF
TRBV9,-,TRBD1,TRBJ1-5,TGTGCCAGCAGCGACCACCCTGGGACAGGACCCTTTAGCAATCAGCCCCAGCATTTT,CASSDHPGTGPFSNQPQHF
TRBV29-1,few,TRBD1,TRBJ1-1,TGCAGCGTTGGAGGGACAGTTACGAACACTGAAGCTTTCTTT,CSVGGTVTNTEAFF
TRBV6-6,-,TRBD1,TRBJ1-3,TGTGCCAGCAGCTCTTCACAGGGGGCGTTTGGAAACACCATATATTTT,CASSSSQGAFGNTIYF
TRBV4-2,-,-,TRBJ2-7,TGTGCCAGCAGCCGCGGGGCCGTCTCCTACGAGCAGTACTTC,CASSRGAVSYEQYF
TRBV20-1,-,TRBD2,TRBJ2-7,TGCAGTGCTAGTGTAGGACTAGGGAGCTCCTACGAGCAGTACTTC,CSASVGLGSSYEQYF
TRBV27,few,TRBD1,TRBJ1-2,TGTGCCAGCTCGGGGGACAGGGTGAAAGGCTACACCTTC,CASSGDRVKGYTF
TRBV3-1/TRBV3-2,-,TRBD2,TRBJ2-1,TGTGCCAGCAGCCAAGCGGGGGGGAGAACCTACAATGAGCAGTTCTTC,CASSQAGGRTYNEQFF
TRBV2,-,TRBD1,TRBJ1-6,TGTGCCAGCAGTGAGGGGACAGAAAATTCACCCCTCCACTTT,CASSEGTENSPLHF
TRBV6-1,-,TRBD1,TRBJ1-2,TGTGCCAGCAGTGAAATCGGGTGGACAGGGGCCTATGGCTACACCTTC,CASSEIGWTGAYGYTF
TRBV5-5,-,TRBD1,TRBJ2-7,TGTGCCAGCAGGAAGAGGGACAGGGCTTACGAGCAGTACTTC,CASRKRDRAYEQYF
TRBV5-5,-,-,TRBJ1-2,TGTGCCAGCAGCTTATTACCCCAGGGTGGGAACACCTTC,CASSLLPQGGNTF
TRBV11-2,-,-,TRBJ2-7,TGTGCCAGCAGCTTAGAGGGGGCGGGGGACTACGAGCAGTACTTC,CASSLEGAGDYEQYF
TRBV6-2/TRBV6-3,-,TRBD2,TRBJ2-2,TGTGCCAGCAGTTACTCGACTAGCGGGAGGGCCAACACCGGGGAGCTGTTTTTT,CASSYSTSGRANTGELFF
TRBV3-1/TRBV3-2,few,TRBD2,TRBJ2-7,TGTGCCAGCAGCCGAGCCGGGACTAGCGGATACGAGCAGTACTTC,CASSRAGTSGYEQYF
TRBV12-3/TRBV12-4,-,-,TRBJ1-2,TGTGCCAGCAGCCGGGAAGGAGGCTACACCTTC,CASSREGGYTF
TRBV27,-,-,TRBJ2-1,TGTGCCAGCAGTTTAACAGGGAGCTCCTACAATGAGCAGTTCTTC,CASSLTGSSYNEQFF
TRBV5-1,-,-,TRBJ2-5,TGCGCCAGCAGCTTGAACCAAGGGGCCCAAGAGACCCAGTACTTC,CASSLNQGAQETQYF
TRBV19,-,TRBD1,TRBJ1-6,TGTGCCAGTAGGATAACAGGGGCGGAGAATTCACCCCTCCACTTT,CASRITGAENSPLHF
TRBV4-1,-,-,TRBJ2-7,TGCGCCAGCAGCCAAGTTTTTAGGGGAACCTACGAGCAGTACTTC,CASSQVFRGTYEQYF
TRBV5-1,-,-,TRBJ1-1,TGCGCCAGCAGCTACCCAAGGGAGTCCGGTGAAGCTTTCTTT,CASSYPRESGEAFF
TRBV25-1,-,-,TRBJ2-7,TGTGCCAGCAGTGGCTCAGGCAATCCGGCCTACGAGCAGTACTTC,CASSGSGNPAYEQYF
TRBV3-1/TRBV3-2,-,TRBD1,TRBJ1-4,TGTGCCAGCAGCCAAGTGACAGGGTTTCGTGAAAAACTGTTTTTT,CASSQVTGFREKLFF
TRBV11-3,-,-,TRBJ1-1,TGTGCCAGCAGCCTCTACGACAGGATGAACACTGAAGCTTTCTTT,CASSLYDRMNTEAFF
TRBV7-2,-,TRBD1,TRBJ1-3,TGTGCCAGCAGCTGGGGGACAGGGGCTATTGGAAACACCATATATTTT,CASSWGTGAIGNTIYF
TRBV19,few,-,TRBJ1-6,TGTGCCAGTAGCTCCTCCTATAATTCACCCCTCCACTTT,CASSSSYNSPLHF
TRBV5-6,once,-,TRBJ2-7,TGTGCCAGCAGCTTGGGTTATTCCTACGAGCAGTACTTC,CASSLGYSYEQYF
TRBV11-2,-,TRBD1,TRBJ2-7,TGTGCCAGCAGCCCACTAGAGCGACAGGGGACCCACGAGCAGTACTTC,CASSPLERQGTHEQYF
TRBV24-1,-,-,TRBJ2-3,TGTGCCACCAGTGATTCATTCCCACAGGGCTCTAGCACAGATACGCAGTATTTT,CATSDSFPQGSSTDTQYF
TRBV6-5,-,TRBD1,TRBJ2-7,TGTGCCAGCAGAACGCCGGGACAGGGGGGTTACGAGCAGTACTTC,CASRTPGQGGYEQYF
TRBV2,-,TRBD2,TRBJ2-3,TGTGCCAGCACGCGGGGGTCCCAACAGGATACGCAGTATTTT,CASTRGSQQDTQYF
TRBV5-4,few,TRBD1,TRBJ2-7,TGTGCCAGCAGCCAGACAGGGGGAGGATGGACCTACGAGCAGTACTTC,CASSQTGGGWTYEQYF
TRBV14,-,-,TRBJ1-6,TGTGCCAGCAGCCCTAGACAGGACTCACCCCTCCACTTT,CASSPRQDSPLHF